Below, 22 T cell receptor beta chains from the same sample are listed, as sequenced in a study of shared clonotypes between healthy human individuals. Sequencing used immunoSEQ multiplex PCR; TCRdb keeps in-frame clones, though not all of them. The sample lists 2 million to 3 million clones, 93% seen once, with roughly 0.39% in the top ten. Source material: naive CD4+ T cells from PBMCs. Described subset: CD45RA+ positively selected. All receptors derive from a man younger than 35 in good health. Some clones in this sample may be carry-over from other donors' samples.

The chain is built from TRBV5-6 and TRBJ2-1; 12 nucleotides align to TRBD2. The trim removed 4 bases at V and 2 bases at J, leaving 7 bases unmatched. The length of the CDR3 is 17 residues. CDR1 and CDR2 from the germline V gene are SGHDT and YYEEEE. CDR3: CASSLLRLAGAYNEQFF. Written as DNA, the CDR3 is TGTGCCAGCAGCCTACTAAGACTAGCGGGGGCCTACAATGAGCAGTTCTTC.

V usage is TRBV6-5 and J usage is TRBJ2-2; tentatively, D is TRBD2 (5 bases). Trimming took 8 bases from V and 0 from J, leaving 13 bases between them. Germline CDR1 MNHEY, CDR2 SVGAGI. The CDR3 covers 15 residues. The CDR3 DNA reads as TGTGCCAGCTGGGGAGAGCGGACGAACACCGGGGAGCTGTTTTTT. Encoded protein: CASWGERTNTGELFF.

Comments on this clone: Other DNA sequences in this sample translate to the same CDR3. The gene calls are TRBV5-5 and TRBJ1-2, with a tentative D call TRBD1 (5 bases). This CDR3 is 14 amino acids long. Germline V gene sequence: CDR1 SGHKS, CDR2 YYEKEE (reference sequence). Trimming pared 0 bases from V and 4 bases from J, leaving 10 bases between. CDR3: CASSLGQGGYGYTF. CDR3 DNA: TGTGCCAGCAGCTTGGGGCAGGGAGGCTATGGCTACACCTTC. The full variable domain, in which reference TRBV5-5 and TRBJ1-2 provide the parts outside the CDR3, is DAGVTQSPTHLIKTRGQQVTLRCSPISGHKSVSWYQQVLGQGPQFIFQYYEKEERGRGNFPDRFSARQFPNYSSELNVNALLLGDSALYLCASSLGQGGYGYTFGSGTRLTVV.

The rearrangement joins TRBV11-2 to TRBJ2-1, with 10 bases lining up with TRBD1. Germline loops: CDR1 SGHAT, CDR2 FQNNGV. J gave up 6 bases and V 2 bases, and 7 bases lay outside the gene matches. This CDR3 has 16 amino acids. The CDR3 is CASSLLGGQGPNEQFF. CDR3 in DNA: TGTGCCAGCAGCTTATTGGGGGGACAGGGGCCCAATGAGCAGTTCTTC.

This clone was found once. The V and J genes are TRBV9 and TRBJ2-7; D remains unclear. This CDR3 contains 12 residues. Deletions cut 3 bases from V and 6 bases from J, with 10 bases between. Germline V lookup: CDR1 SGDLS, CDR2 YYNGEE. CDR3 in amino acids: CASSAQKSEQYF. The CDR3 bases are TGTGCCAGCAGCGCCCAAAAAAGCGAGCAGTACTTC.

Here the CDR3 reads CASSPWVGRNYGYTF. The CDR3 bases are TGTGCCAGTAGTCCCTGGGTGGGGCGAAACTATGGCTACACCTTC. The V gene is TRBV19, the J gene TRBJ1-2, with D perhaps matching TRBD1 (5 bases). Germline V gene sequence: CDR1 LNHDA, CDR2 SQIVND (reference sequence). With 5 bases removed from V and 2 bases from J, the gap between germline ends came to 15 bases. This CDR3 has 15 residues.

In nucleotides, the CDR3 is TGTGCCAGCAGTTCAATCGACCTCGGACATACGCAGTATTTT. Protein sequence: CASSSIDLGHTQYF. The chain recombines TRBV27 with TRBJ2-3; no clear D gene. The germline V gene encodes CDR1 MNHEY and CDR2 SMNVEV (reference sequence). The CDR3 consists of 14 residues. V was clipped by 4 bases and J by 7 bases, with 15 bases between them.

The V gene is TRBV7-9, the J gene TRBJ2-3; the D call may be TRBD1 or TRBD2 (6 bases each). The V and J ends lost 5 bases and 1 base respectively, with 16 bases between them. The length of the CDR3 is 16 residues. Per the germline V gene, CDR1 is SEHNR and CDR2 is FQNEAQ (reference sequence). The CDR3 protein is CASSPARGLGTDTQYF. The CDR3 DNA sequence: TGTGCCAGCAGCCCCGCCCGGGGGCTGGGCACAGATACGCAGTATTTT.

CDR3 sequence reads: CASSWGQGAREKLFF. The CDR3 nucleotides are TGCGCCAGCAGCTGGGGACAGGGGGCAAGGGAAAAACTGTTTTTT. The J gene is TRBJ1-4, the V gene TRBV5-1; 12 bases agree with TRBD1. Germline V gene sequence: CDR1 SGHRS, CDR2 YFSETQ. Germline trimming cut 3 bases from V and 8 bases from J; bases unmatched to any gene: 5. The CDR3 is 15 amino acids.

CDR3 loop: CASSITRATNEKLFF. The CDR3 bases are TGTGCCAGCAGTATAACCAGGGCAACTAATGAAAAACTGTTTTTT. The chain couples TRBV21-1 to TRBJ1-4; the D call TRBD1 from the table was never checked on the DNA. TRBV21-1 is termed a pseudogene. This CDR3 is 15 amino acids long.

This clone was recorded only once. The chain is built from TRBV28 and TRBJ1-1; the D gene is possibly TRBD1 (5 bases). In germline, CDR1 is MDHEN, CDR2 SYDVKM. The CDR3 has 15 residues. This CDR3 reads CASANSGGGRTEAFF. CDR3 in DNA: TGTGCGAGCGCAAATTCTGGGGGGGGAAGGACTGAAGCTTTCTTT.

This rearrangement joins TRBV27 to TRBJ1-3; D call uncertain. Trimming cost V 4 bases and J 0 bases, with 13 bases left between them. The CDR3 spans 16 residues. From germline, CDR1 is MNHEY and CDR2 SMNVEV (reference sequence). The CDR3 nucleotides read TGTGCCAGCAGTTCCCTCGTCAAGGGCTCTGGAAACACCATATATTTT. This gives the protein CASSSLVKGSGNTIYF.

V and J are TRBV30 and TRBJ2-5; 9 bases agree with TRBD2. Germline loops: CDR1 GTSNPN, CDR2 SVGIG (reference sequence). The CDR3 covers 14 residues. Trimming took 2 bases from V and 1 from J; bases not matched to a gene: 2. The DNA of the CDR3 is TGTGCCTGGAGTAAAGCGGGAGGCCAAGAGACCCAGTACTTC. Translation: CAWSKAGGQETQYF.

The chain combines TRBV6-5 with TRBJ1-3; D is uncertain. Trimming left V 5 bases short and J 0 bases short, with 11 bases between. The CDR3 totals 15 residues. Germline loops: CDR1 MNHEY, CDR2 SVGAGI. CDR3 loop: CASSRTVSSGNTIYF. The CDR3 coding sequence is TGTGCCAGCAGTAGGACCGTTAGCTCTGGAAACACCATATATTTT.

V is TRBV5-1 and J is TRBJ2-1, with 10 nucleotides matching TRBD2. Germline lookup yields CDR1 SGHRS and CDR2 YFSETQ. V trimming: 5 bases; J trimming: 7 bases; junction bases outside the gene matches: 9. The CDR3 is 15 amino acids. CDR3 in DNA: TGCGCCAGCAGGATCTCGCTAGCGGGAGATAATGAGCAGTTCTTC. Protein sequence: CASRISLAGDNEQFF.

In regard to this clone: At the DNA level, this CDR3 is encoded by other sequences in the same sample as well. V usage is TRBV18 and J usage is TRBJ2-3; D not certain. This CDR3 has 13 amino acids. V lost 0 bases and J lost 3, with 4 bases in between. CDR1 is KGHSH, CDR2 LQKENI, per germline. This CDR3 reads CASSPPATDTQYF. In DNA, the CDR3 is TGTGCCAGCTCACCACCGGCTACAGATACGCAGTATTTT.

V is TRBV15 and J is TRBJ1-5; tentatively, D is TRBD1 (6 bases). The CDR3 consists of 15 residues. Trimming left V 3 bases short and J 6 bases short, with 15 bases between. CDR1 is LNHNV and CDR2 is YYDKDF in the germline V gene (reference sequence). The CDR3: CATSSPGGGGQPQHF. The CDR3 DNA reads as TGTGCCACCAGCAGTCCGGGGGGCGGGGGTCAGCCCCAGCATTTT.

The rearrangement links TRBV9 to TRBJ2-3; the match to TRBD2 covers 12 bases. V lost 0 bases, J lost 1 base, and 12 bases stayed unmatched. This CDR3 has 20 residues. CDR1 SGDLS and CDR2 YYNGEE come from the germline V gene. CDR3 loop: CASSVEGLAGASAGTDTQYF. The CDR3 DNA is TGTGCCAGCAGCGTAGAGGGACTAGCGGGTGCTTCCGCGGGCACAGATACGCAGTATTTT.

The chain links TRBV28 to TRBJ1-4; D is ambiguous. The length of the CDR3 is 14 residues. Germline V gives CDR1 MDHEN, CDR2 SYDVKM. Trimming removed 3 bases at V and 8 bases at J, with 13 bases between. The CDR3 region is CASSFQRFREKLFF. Here the CDR3 DNA reads TGTGCCAGCAGTTTTCAAAGGTTCAGGGAAAAACTGTTTTTT.

The chain couples TRBV10-3 to TRBJ1-1; TRBD1 might be the D (5 bases). The V end lost 1 base, the J end lost 3 bases, and 9 bases lay between the germline ends. Germline V gives CDR1 ENHRY, CDR2 SYGVKD. The CDR3 has 14 amino acids. CDR3 protein: CAISEFRGDTEAFF. The DNA of the CDR3 is TGTGCCATCAGTGAGTTTCGGGGCGACACTGAAGCTTTCTTT.

The chain is built from TRBV7-9 and TRBJ1-2; 10 nucleotides align to TRBD1. The CDR3 covers 16 residues. V shed 5 bases and J 2 bases; nucleotides not matched to a gene: 8. Germline CDR1 is SEHNR and CDR2 is FQNEAQ (reference sequence). The CDR3: CASSPLTGGVNYGYTF. Here the CDR3 DNA reads TGTGCCAGCAGCCCGCTGACAGGGGGCGTGAACTATGGCTACACCTTC.

The chain recombines TRBV28 with TRBJ2-5; 12 nucleotides match TRBD2. CDR1 and CDR2 from the germline V gene are MDHEN and SYDVKM. The CDR3 sequence is 16 residues long. Germline trimming cut 4 bases from V and 2 bases from J; bases unmatched to any gene: 5. In DNA form, the CDR3 reads TGTGCCAGCAGTTCCGGGACTAGCGGGTTTCAAGAGACCCAGTACTTC. It specifies CASSSGTSGFQETQYF. Looking up the rest from reference TRBV28 and TRBJ2-5 gives the full variable domain: DVKVTQSSRYLVKRTGEKVFLECVQDMDHENMFWYRQDPGLGLRLIYFSYDVKMKEKGDIPEGYSVSREKKERFSLILESASTNQTSMYLCASSSGTSGFQETQYFGPGTRLLVL.